These 21 T cell receptor beta chains were sequenced from one sample in a study of T cell responses to AZD1222 COVID-19 vaccine. Sequencing was performed with immunoSEQ multiplex PCR; in TCRdb, only in-frame clones are kept and a portion is missing. The table shows some 200,000 clones, with approximately 90% occurring only once. Sequencing was performed on peripheral blood, taken 28 days after the second AZD1222 dose. These receptors all stem from an adult who received the AZD1222 COVID-19 vaccine.

This chain joins TRBV19 and TRBJ1-6, with a tentative D call TRBD1 (5 bases). V lost 3 bases to trimming and J lost 3 bases, with 9 bases between them. The CDR3 contains 15 residues. Germline lookup yields CDR1 LNHDA and CDR2 SQIVND (reference sequence). The CDR3 reads CASSIGQYYNSPLHF. DNA for the CDR3: TGTGCCAGTAGTATCGGACAATACTATAATTCACCCCTCCACTTT.

The J gene is TRBJ2-1, the V gene TRBV7-9; D gene ambiguous. The CDR3 is made up of 13 amino acids. CDR1 SEHNR and CDR2 FQNEAQ come from the germline V gene (reference sequence). V dropped 1 base and J dropped 12 bases, with 13 bases sitting between them. This chain's CDR3 is CASSLEASLTQFF. The CDR3 coding sequence is TGTGCCAGCAGCTTAGAGGCGAGTCTGACGCAGTTCTTC.

This clone was counted a single time. This chain uses TRBV9 with TRBJ2-3, with D unclear. Germline assignment: CDR1 SGDLS and CDR2 YYNGEE. The CDR3 totals 15 residues. V was clipped by 0 bases and J by 1 base, with 9 bases between them. CDR3 sequence (DNA): TGTGCCAGCAGCGTAGTGGCGGTTCGCACAGATACGCAGTATTTT. This translates into CASSVVAVRTDTQYF. The full variable domain, completed using reference TRBV9 and TRBJ2-3, is DSGVTQTPKHLITATGQRVTLRCSPRSGDLSVYWYQQSLDQGLQFLIQYYNGEERAKGNILERFSAQQFPDLHSELNLSSLELGDSALYFCASSVVAVRTDTQYFGPGTRLTVL.

The chain employs TRBV5-1 and TRBJ2-1; D unclear. CDR1 is SGHRS and CDR2 is YFSETQ in the germline V gene. This CDR3 contains 16 residues. V shed 4 bases and J shed 0 bases, with 14 bases lying between them. The CDR3 sequence is CASSPSPTHSYNEQFF. The CDR3 nucleotides are TGCGCCAGCAGCCCTAGTCCTACCCACTCCTACAATGAGCAGTTCTTC.

The V gene is TRBV2, the J gene TRBJ2-5; TRBD2 matches at 9 bases. Germline values: CDR1 SNHLY, CDR2 FYNNEI. This CDR3 comprises 14 residues. J gave up 1 base and V 6 bases, and 3 bases lay outside the gene matches. DNA of the CDR3: TGTGCCAGCAGGGGTAGCGGGAGCCAAGAGACCCAGTACTTC. Encoded protein: CASRGSGSQETQYF.

This sequence joins TRBV11-2 and TRBJ2-7; TRBD2 aligns across 13 bases. The germline V gene has CDR1 SGHAT and CDR2 FQNNGV. The CDR3 is 15 amino acids. J was trimmed by 6 bases and V by 1 base; bases with no gene match: 3. CDR3 nucleotide sequence: TGTGCCAGCAGCTTAGGGGGACTAGCGGGACTCGAGCAGTACTTC. Amino acids: CASSLGGLAGLEQYF.

The chain carries TRBV5-1 and TRBJ2-2; 9 bases are a match to TRBD2. CDR1 SGHRS and CDR2 YFSETQ come from the germline V gene. V gave up 5 bases and J gave up 0 bases; unmatched junction bases: 5. There are 16 residues in the CDR3. CDR3 residues: CASSLAGTPNTGELFF. The CDR3 DNA is TGCGCCAGCAGTCTAGCGGGAACTCCGAACACCGGGGAGCTGTTTTTT.

About this clone: Other DNA sequences of this sample code for an identical CDR3. The chain links TRBV7-2 to TRBJ2-1; a weak D match, TRBD2 (5 bases). This CDR3 comprises 14 residues. Trimming left V 3 bases short and J 1 base short, with 7 bases between. Germline CDR1 SGHTA, CDR2 FQGNSA. CDR3 coding DNA: TGTGCCAGCAGCTTCAGCGGTTCCTACAATGAGCAGTTCTTC. Its protein is CASSFSGSYNEQFF. The variable domain in full, with the rest retrieved from reference TRBV7-2 and TRBJ2-1, is GAGVSQSPSNKVTEKGKDVELRCDPISGHTALYWYRQSLGQGLEFLIYFQGNSAPDKSGLPSDRFSAERTGGSVSTLTIQRTQQEDSAVYLCASSFSGSYNEQFFGPGTRLTVL.

The genes are TRBV7-8 and TRBJ1-6; 9 bases map to TRBD1. The CDR3 is 15 amino acids. The ends lost 1 base at V and 7 bases at J; junction bases unmatched: 2. CDR1 and CDR2 from the germline V gene are SGHVS and FQNEAQ. The CDR3 region is CASSLEGTGNSPLHF. Here the CDR3 DNA reads TGTGCCAGCAGCTTAGAGGGGACAGGGAATTCACCCCTCCACTTT.

This clone was observed once. This chain links TRBV6-5 with TRBJ2-1, with 9 bases that match TRBD2. The CDR3 has 14 amino acids. V gave up 4 bases and J gave up 4 bases; unmatched junction bases: 2. Germline V gene data show CDR1 as MNHEY and CDR2 as SVGAGI. CDR3 in amino acids: CASSSSGGYNEQFF. The DNA for the CDR3 is TGTGCCAGCAGTTCCAGCGGGGGGTACAATGAGCAGTTCTTC.

The J gene is TRBJ2-3, the V gene TRBV24-1, with 7 positions matching TRBD2. V lost 8 bases, J lost 4 bases, and 8 bases stayed unmatched. The CDR3 is 14 amino acids. Germline CDR1 is KGHDR and CDR2 is SFDVKD. CDR3 sequence: CATIRRERADTQYF. CDR3 in DNA: TGTGCCACCATACGGCGGGAGAGGGCAGATACGCAGTATTTT.

The rearrangement links TRBV25-1 to TRBJ2-3; D remains unclear. Germline values: CDR1 MGHDK, CDR2 SYGVNS. There are 14 residues in the CDR3. V was clipped by 3 bases and J by 0 bases, with 7 bases between them. The CDR3 coding sequence is TGTGCCAGCAGTGATGCGGTCAGCACAGATACGCAGTATTTT. This gives the protein CASSDAVSTDTQYF.

This rearrangement joins TRBV6-5 to TRBJ2-7; a possible D gene is TRBD2 (5 bases). There are 11 residues in the CDR3. Trimming removed 6 bases at V and 3 bases at J, with 6 bases between. Looked up from germline, CDR1 is MNHEY and CDR2 is SVGAGI. CDR3 residues: CASSRDYEQYF. CDR3 coding DNA: TGTGCCAGCAGCCGGGACTACGAGCAGTACTTC.

The rearrangement joins TRBV5-3 to TRBJ1-2, with 7 bases matching TRBD1. TRBV5-3 is noted as an ORF with a role that remains uncertain. This CDR3 region has 17 residues. With V trimmed by 10 bases and J by 8 bases, 26 bases remained unmatched. CDR3 sequence (DNA): TGTGCCCCAAGGGAAGAGGGACAGTGGTATCCTGGGGAAGGCTACACCTTC. The encoded protein is CAPREEGQWYPGEGYTF.

This clone was seen just once. The rearrangement joins TRBV10-3 to TRBJ1-5; maybe TRBD1 (5 bases). The V end was cut by 8 bases, the J end by 5 bases, with 13 bases between. The CDR3 spans 13 residues. Germline CDR1 and CDR2: ENHRY and SYGVKD. The CDR3 DNA sequence: TGTGCCATCGGGGCCGGGTCGGATCAGCCCCAGCATTTT. Its translation is CAIGAGSDQPQHF.

This clone appeared once. This chain connects TRBV6-5 to TRBJ1-5; D ambiguous. The CDR3 runs to 13 residues. Trimming took off 4 bases at V and 0 bases at J, with 4 bases between the two ends. Looked up from germline, CDR1 is MNHEY and CDR2 is SVGAGI. CDR3 bases: TGTGCCAGCAGTTCCATTAGCAATCAGCCCCAGCATTTT. This encodes CASSSISNQPQHF.

This rearrangement joins TRBV6-1 to TRBJ2-1; 7 nucleotides agree with TRBD2. The CDR3 has 18 amino acids. The trim removed 3 bases at V and 0 bases at J, leaving 11 bases unmatched. The germline gives CDR1 MNHNS, CDR2 SASEGT. The DNA of the CDR3 is TGTGCCAGCAGTGATGTGCTAGCGGACGTTAGCTCCTACAATGAGCAGTTCTTC. Translated, it gives CASSDVLADVSSYNEQFF.

This clone was counted a single time. The chain employs TRBV28 and TRBJ1-5, with D possibly being TRBD1 (6 bases). Trimming pared 4 bases from V and 6 bases from J, leaving 13 bases between. The CDR3 extends over 14 amino acids. Germline V gene data show CDR1 as MDHEN and CDR2 as SYDVKM. CDR3 nucleotides: TGTGCCAGCAGTTATCCGGGGGCGGGTCAGCCCCAGCATTTT. This codes for CASSYPGAGQPQHF.

CDR3 region: CAISENLGTGANVLTF. The CDR3 DNA reads TGTGCCATCAGTGAGAATCTGGGGACTGGGGCCAACGTCCTGACTTTC. The chain carries TRBV10-3 and TRBJ2-6, with D uncertain. This CDR3 is built from 16 residues. Trimming cost V 2 bases and J 2 bases, with 10 bases left between them. The germline V gene has CDR1 ENHRY and CDR2 SYGVKD.

V usage is TRBV6-6 and J usage is TRBJ1-1, with no clear D. This CDR3 has 12 amino acids. The ends were cut back, 4 bases at V and 1 base at J, with 4 bases in the middle. Germline assignment: CDR1 MNHNY and CDR2 SVGAGI (reference sequence). The CDR3 nucleotides are TGTGCCAGCAGTTTTGGGAACACTGAAGCTTTCTTT. Its translation: CASSFGNTEAFF.

The chain employs TRBV7-2 and TRBJ2-5, with 9 bases lining up with TRBD2. V was clipped by 5 bases and J by 0 bases; unmatched bases: 10. The CDR3 covers 17 residues. Germline V lookup: CDR1 SGHTA, CDR2 FQGNSA. CDR3 coding DNA: TGTGCCAGCAGCCGCCCGGGACTAGCATCTTACCAAGAGACCCAGTACTTC. The encoded protein is CASSRPGLASYQETQYF.